The rows below give T cell receptor beta chains drawn from one sample of a study of T cells in Graves' hyperthyroidism and ophthalmopathy. TCRdb redid the calling of the multiplex PCR reads with MiXCR, one entry per CDR3 protein. Of roughly 570,000 distinct CDR3 sequences listed, 15% to 18% were seen once; the top ten hold under 8%. The sample taken for sequencing was blood. The receptors come from a woman in her thirties with Graves' hyperthyroidism. Each CDR3 is given with its conserved first and last residue. D genes are given only for firm matches. Clone size appears in some rows only: once, few, many, or a class for an expanded clone.

d_call	j_call	clone_size	v_call	cdr3_nt	cdr3_aa
.	TRBJ1-5	.	TRBV27	TGTGCCGGCAGTTTATTACCAGAGGGCGAGCCCCAGCATTTT	CAGSLLPEGEPQHF
TRBD2	TRBJ2-1	few	TRBV7-9	TGTGCCAGCAGCTCCCTAGCGGGAGGCCCCTCGAAGTCCTACAATGAGCAGTTCTTC	CASSSLAGGPSKSYNEQFF
.	TRBJ2-1	.	TRBV7-3	TGTGCCAGCAGCTTAATGGGGGAGCACGACAATGAGCAGTTCTTC	CASSLMGEHDNEQFF
.	TRBJ1-5	many	TRBV28	TGTGCCAGCAGTACTGGGTTTGGTGGCCAGCCCCAGCATTTT	CASSTGFGGQPQHF
.	TRBJ2-2	few	TRBV7-2	TGTGCCAGCAGCTTAGAGGTGGGCCAGGGGGGCACCGGGGAGCTGTTTTTT	CASSLEVGQGGTGELFF
TRBD1	TRBJ1-5	few	TRBV4-1	TGCGCCAGCAGCCAAGTCGACAGGGGGCGACAGCCCCAGCATTTT	CASSQVDRGRQPQHF
.	TRBJ1-2	many	TRBV28	TGTGCCAGCAGTTTCGGGGGAGGGTCTGACTATGGCTACACCTTC	CASSFGGGSDYGYTF
TRBD2	TRBJ2-1	.	TRBV13	TGTGCCAGTTGGACTAGCGGTACCTACAATGAGCAGTTCTTC	CASWTSGTYNEQFF
TRBD2	TRBJ2-1	few	TRBV12-5	TGTGCTAGTGGTTTGGTAACGGGAGGGAATTACAATGAGCAGTTCTTC	CASGLVTGGNYNEQFF
.	TRBJ2-7	.	TRBV20-1	TGCAGTGCTAGTCCGGGACAAAACTACGAGCAGTACTTC	CSASPGQNYEQYF
TRBD1	TRBJ1-1	few	TRBV6-1	TGTGCCAGCAGTGATTGGACAGGGGTTTCCCGGGCTTTCTTT	CASSDWTGVSRAFF
.	TRBJ2-7	.	TRBV13	TGTGCCAGCAGTTACATCGTTGACGGAATATACGAGCAGTACTTC	CASSYIVDGIYEQYF
.	TRBJ1-1	many	TRBV6-5	TGTGCCAGCAGTTACAATGCAGGGAGGGGGATGAGGGACACTGAAGCTTTCTTT	CASSYNAGRGMRDTEAFF
.	TRBJ2-7	many	TRBV27	TGTGCCAGCAGTTTTTCGGGAGAAGGTCTCTCGGGCGAGCAGTACTTC	CASSFSGEGLSGEQYF
TRBD2	TRBJ2-7	many	TRBV5-1	TGCGCCAGCAGCTTGGTCGTGACTAGCGGGCCTTACGAGCAGTACTTC	CASSLVVTSGPYEQYF
TRBD2	TRBJ2-7	many	TRBV6-5	TGTGCCAGCAGTTACTCCCATGCGGGGGGATCCGAGCAGTACTTC	CASSYSHAGGSEQYF
TRBD1	TRBJ2-7	many	TRBV7-9	TGTGCCAGCAGTAAAGGACAGGGACTTAACTACGAGCAGTACTTC	CASSKGQGLNYEQYF
.	TRBJ2-5	many	TRBV10-2	TGCGCCAGCAGTGTAGGACAGATACTACAAGAGACCCAGTACTTC	CASSVGQILQETQYF
TRBD1	TRBJ2-3	.	TRBV10-3	TGTGCCATCAGTGGACAGGGATTGGCAGATACGCAGTATTTT	CAISGQGLADTQYF
.	TRBJ2-7	many	TRBV7-2	TGTGCCAGCAGCTGGTCGACAGGCTACGAGCAGTACTTC	CASSWSTGYEQYF
.	TRBJ2-2	few	TRBV6-1	TGTGCCAGCAGACTCCCGGGACCGCTGTTTTTT	CASRLPGPLFF
.	TRBJ1-1	many	TRBV10-3	TGTGCCATCAGGATAGAGGGAGCGAACACTGAAGCTTTCTTT	CAIRIEGANTEAFF
TRBD2	TRBJ2-7	few	TRBV4-3	TGCGCCAGCAGCCAAGATAGGGGGACTAGCTACGAGCAGTACTTC	CASSQDRGTSYEQYF
TRBD1	TRBJ2-4	many	TRBV28	TGTGCCAGCCGGGCAGGGGGATTGAACATTCAGTACTTC	CASRAGGLNIQYF
.	TRBJ2-5	many	TRBV11-3	TGTGCCAGCAGCGACACATCGTACCAAGAGACCCAGTACTTC	CASSDTSYQETQYF
TRBD1	TRBJ1-5	few	TRBV12-3/TRBV12-4	TGTGCCAGCAGGAAAACAGGGGACCAGCCCCAGCATTTT	CASRKTGDQPQHF
.	TRBJ2-3	few	TRBV9	TGTGCCAGCAGCGCAGTGTCCGACAGCGTGGGCACAGATACGCAGTATTTT	CASSAVSDSVGTDTQYF
.	TRBJ2-5	many	TRBV7-6	TGTGCCAGCAGCTTATTTGGAATCGGGGTACGGCAAGAGACCCAGTACTTC	CASSLFGIGVRQETQYF
TRBD2	TRBJ2-1	.	TRBV5-4	TGTGCCAGCAGACCCTACGGCGGGAGTCTAGCCAATGAGCAGTTCTTC	CASRPYGGSLANEQFF
TRBD2	TRBJ2-1	.	TRBV6-2/TRBV6-3	TGTGCCAGCAGTTACTCGATGGGACTAGCGGGAGCCGGAGTGTACAATGAGCAGTTCTTC	CASSYSMGLAGAGVYNEQFF
.	TRBJ2-7	many	TRBV7-9	TGTGCCAGCAGCGCTGCAAGGGGGGTTCTCTACGAGCAGTACTTC	CASSAARGVLYEQYF
.	TRBJ2-7	many	TRBV11-1	TGTGCCAGCAGCTCCTTAAGCGGCGGGGTTGGCGAGCAGTACTTC	CASSSLSGGVGEQYF
.	TRBJ2-7	.	TRBV28	TGTGCCAGCAGTTTATGGACAGTAACATCCTACGAGCAGTACTTC	CASSLWTVTSYEQYF
TRBD1	TRBJ2-1	.	TRBV30	TGTGCCTGGAGCGACTCAGGGGGCAGGGGGACCTACAATGAGCAGTTCTTC	CAWSDSGGRGTYNEQFF
.	TRBJ1-1	many	TRBV11-1	TGTGCCAGCAGCTTATGGCAGGGAGGCACTGAAGCTTTCTTT	CASSLWQGGTEAFF
TRBD2	TRBJ2-6	once	TRBV27	TGTGCCAGCAGCCCAGTAGCGGGGGCCGGGGCCAACGTCCTGACTTTC	CASSPVAGAGANVLTF
TRBD2	TRBJ2-2	.	TRBV14	TGTGCCAGCAGCCAAGTTAAAGCAGGTCTAGCGGTCTCGAACACCGGGGAGCTGTTTTTT	CASSQVKAGLAVSNTGELFF
TRBD2	TRBJ2-3	few	TRBV10-2	TGCGCCAGCAGTGTGAGAGCGGGAGGTACAGATACGCAGTATTTT	CASSVRAGGTDTQYF
TRBD2	TRBJ2-1	many	TRBV20-1	TGCAGTGCTAGAGATTTCCGGAGTAGCGGGAGGTTCGATGAGCAGTTCTTC	CSARDFRSSGRFDEQFF
TRBD1	TRBJ1-3	many	TRBV30	TGTGCCTGGGGACAGGGAATCGCTGGAAACACCATATATTTT	CAWGQGIAGNTIYF
.	TRBJ1-4	few	TRBV5-1	TGCGCCAGCAGCTTAGGAGGAGTTAGTGAAAAACTGTTTTTT	CASSLGGVSEKLFF
TRBD1	TRBJ2-7	many	TRBV20-1	TGCAGTGCTAGACATGGGACAGCAGGCGAGCAGTACTTC	CSARHGTAGEQYF
.	TRBJ2-1	many	TRBV5-1	TGCGCCAGCAGAGGGGGGAGCGGGAACTACAATGAGCAGTTCTTC	CASRGGSGNYNEQFF
TRBD1	TRBJ1-1	many	TRBV7-2	TGTGCCAGCAGCTTAAACAGGGGGCACACTGAAGCTTTCTTT	CASSLNRGHTEAFF
.	TRBJ1-2	few	TRBV5-6	TGTGCCAGCAGCATTACAGGGTTCGAGAGGCATGGCTACACCTTC	CASSITGFERHGYTF
TRBD2	TRBJ2-4	many	TRBV11-2	TGTGCCAGCAGTCCGGGACTAGCGGGAGGAACACTAGCCAAAAACATTCAGTACTTC	CASSPGLAGGTLAKNIQYF
.	TRBJ2-7	many	TRBV6-1	TGTGCCAGCAGTGAGAGACAGATCCTCTCCTACGAGCAGTACTTC	CASSERQILSYEQYF
.	TRBJ2-7	once	TRBV19	TGTGCCAGTAGCCTAGCATCTCTTCAATACGAGCAGTACTTC	CASSLASLQYEQYF
TRBD1	TRBJ1-4	many	TRBV5-6	TGTGCCAGCAGCACCAGGGGGGCTAATGAAAAACTGTTTTTT	CASSTRGANEKLFF
.	TRBJ2-1	many	TRBV27	TGTGCCAGCAGGAGCGCGGGGAGTGAGCAGTTCTTC	CASRSAGSEQFF